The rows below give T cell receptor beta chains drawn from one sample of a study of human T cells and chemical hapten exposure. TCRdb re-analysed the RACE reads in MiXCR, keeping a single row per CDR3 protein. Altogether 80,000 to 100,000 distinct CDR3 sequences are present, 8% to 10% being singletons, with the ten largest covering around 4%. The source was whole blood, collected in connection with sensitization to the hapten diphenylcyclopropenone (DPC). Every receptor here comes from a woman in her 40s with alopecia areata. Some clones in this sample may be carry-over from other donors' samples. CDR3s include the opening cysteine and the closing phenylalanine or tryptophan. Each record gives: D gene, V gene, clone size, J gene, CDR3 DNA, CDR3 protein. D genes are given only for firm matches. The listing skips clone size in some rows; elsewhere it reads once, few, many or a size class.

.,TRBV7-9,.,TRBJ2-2,TGTGCCAGCAGCTCCCGGCTCCTCACGGGGAACACCGGGGAGCTGTTTTTT,CASSSRLLTGNTGELFF
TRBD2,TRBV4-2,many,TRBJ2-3,TGTGCCAGCAGCCAAGCCAATAGCGGGGGCACAGATACGCAGTATTTT,CASSQANSGGTDTQYF
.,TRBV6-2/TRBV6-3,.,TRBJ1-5,TGTGCCAGCAGTTACGAGAGAACGGTGAACAATCAGCCCCAGCATTTT,CASSYERTVNNQPQHF
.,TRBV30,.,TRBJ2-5,TGTGCCTGGAGTGGTCTGCAAGAGACCCAGTACTTC,CAWSGLQETQYF
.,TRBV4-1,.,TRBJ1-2,TGCGCCAGCAGCCATGAAGCCGAGACAGCGATTAACTATGGCTACACCTTC,CASSHEAETAINYGYTF
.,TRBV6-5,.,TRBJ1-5,TGTGCCAGCAGTTACGGGGGAAATGGACCCCAGCATTTT,CASSYGGNGPQHF
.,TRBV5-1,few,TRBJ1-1,TGCGCCAGCAGCTCGCTCCTGGGGGACATGAGCACTGAAGCTTTCTTT,CASSSLLGDMSTEAFF
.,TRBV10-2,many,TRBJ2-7,TGCGCCACCGCATCGGGCAGGGCCTACGAGCAGTACTTC,CATASGRAYEQYF
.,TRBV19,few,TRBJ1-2,TGTGCCGCCTTCCGGGATGGCTACACCTTC,CAAFRDGYTF
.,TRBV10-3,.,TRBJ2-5,TGTGCCATCAGGGATCCCGGGCCTCAGGAGACCCAGTACTTC,CAIRDPGPQETQYF
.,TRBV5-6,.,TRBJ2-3,TGTGCCAGCAGCTCCACTGGAACTAGCCGCACAGATACGCAGTATTTT,CASSSTGTSRTDTQYF
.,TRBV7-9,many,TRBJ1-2,TGTGCCAGCAGCTCCGGTGAAGTTGGCTACACCTTC,CASSSGEVGYTF
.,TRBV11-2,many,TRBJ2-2,TGTGCCAGCAGTTTAGAGAACACCGGGGAGCTGTTTTTT,CASSLENTGELFF
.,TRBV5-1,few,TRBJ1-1,TGCGCCAGCAGCTTACCCGCCAACACTGAAGCTTTCTTT,CASSLPANTEAFF
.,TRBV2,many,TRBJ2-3,TGTGCCAGCACCTCCCCACAGGGCGCCACAGATACGCAGTATTTT,CASTSPQGATDTQYF
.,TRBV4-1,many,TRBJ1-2,TGCGCCAGCAGCCAAGCTGGGGCCGGATACTATGGCTACACCTTC,CASSQAGAGYYGYTF
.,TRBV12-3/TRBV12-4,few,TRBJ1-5,TGTGCCAGCAGTCGCCAGCCGGGGAGCAATCAGCCCCAGCATTTT,CASSRQPGSNQPQHF
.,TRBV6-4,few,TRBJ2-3,TGTGCCAGCAGTCAAGGATTTAGCACAGATACGCAGTATTTT,CASSQGFSTDTQYF
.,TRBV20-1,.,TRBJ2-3,TGCAGTGCTAGAGCGGGGAGCGATTATTCTACGCAGTATTTT,CSARAGSDYSTQYF
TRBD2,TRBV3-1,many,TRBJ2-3,TGTGCCAGCAGCCAAGTTGGGCTAGCGGGGGGCACTAGCACAGATACGCAGTATTTT,CASSQVGLAGGTSTDTQYF
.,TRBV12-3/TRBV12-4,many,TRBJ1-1,TGTGCCAGCACTATGCGGGGGAACACTGAAGCTTTCTTT,CASTMRGNTEAFF
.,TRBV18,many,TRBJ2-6,TGTGCCAGCTCAAGGGCCCACTCTGGGGCCAACGTCCTGACTTTC,CASSRAHSGANVLTF
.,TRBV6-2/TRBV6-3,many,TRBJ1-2,TGTGCCAGCACTCCCCAGGGACTCTATGGCTACACCTTC,CASTPQGLYGYTF
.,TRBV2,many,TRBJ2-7,TGTGCCAGCAGTGATGGGGAGGCTAGAGGACTATACTCCTACGAGCAGTACTTC,CASSDGEARGLYSYEQYF
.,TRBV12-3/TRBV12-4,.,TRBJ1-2,TGTGCCAGCAGCTCTAAGGGCTATGGCTACACCTTC,CASSSKGYGYTF
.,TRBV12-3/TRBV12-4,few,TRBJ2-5,TGTGCCAGCAGTTCTGGGGGCCGTGAGACCCAGTACTTC,CASSSGGRETQYF
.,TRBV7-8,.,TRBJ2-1,TGTGCCAGCAGCCACGCCCCCAGTTACAATGAGCAGTTCTTC,CASSHAPSYNEQFF
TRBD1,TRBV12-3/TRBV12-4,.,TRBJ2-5,TGTGCCAGCGGTCGTTCGGGACAGCAAGAGACCCAGTACTTC,CASGRSGQQETQYF
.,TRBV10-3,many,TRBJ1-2,TGTGCCATCAGTGAGTCTCCCGTGGGCGGCTATGGCTACACCTTC,CAISESPVGGYGYTF
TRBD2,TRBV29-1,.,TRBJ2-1,TGCAGCGTTGAAGAGCCCCGGCGGGAGGACTACAATGAGCAGTTCTTC,CSVEEPRREDYNEQFF
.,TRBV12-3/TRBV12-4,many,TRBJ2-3,TGTGCCAGCAGCCAAGCTACAGGGTGGATCACAGATACGCAGTATTTT,CASSQATGWITDTQYF
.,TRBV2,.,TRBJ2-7,TGTGCCAGCAGTGGCGGGGTCTACGAGCAGTACTTC,CASSGGVYEQYF
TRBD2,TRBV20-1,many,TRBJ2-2,TGCAGTGCTAGGCGGCCGGGGGGCACCGGGGAGCTGTTTTTT,CSARRPGGTGELFF
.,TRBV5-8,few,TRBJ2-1,TGTGCCAGCAGCTTGCAGGGGTACGGTAAGCAGTTCTTC,CASSLQGYGKQFF
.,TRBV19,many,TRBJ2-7,TGTGCCAGTAGTGTTGACAGTGGGGTCTACGAGCAGTACTTC,CASSVDSGVYEQYF
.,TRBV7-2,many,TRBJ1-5,TGTGCCAGCAGGCTCTTAGATAGCAATCAGCCCCAGCATTTT,CASRLLDSNQPQHF
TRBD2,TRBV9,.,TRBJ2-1,TGTGCCAGCAGCCCAAGACTAGCGGGGAGGAATGAGCATTTCTTC,CASSPRLAGRNEHFF
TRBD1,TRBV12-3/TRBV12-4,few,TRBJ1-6,TGTGCCAGCACCAGACAGGGCTATAATTCACCCCTCCACTTT,CASTRQGYNSPLHF
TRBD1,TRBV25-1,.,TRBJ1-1,TGTGCCAGCACCAGAGGTGGCAGGGGGTTGTCTGAAGCTTTCTTT,CASTRGGRGLSEAFF
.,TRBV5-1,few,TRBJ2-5,TGCGCCAGCAGCTTTTGGAGTGTGGAGACCCAGTACTTC,CASSFWSVETQYF
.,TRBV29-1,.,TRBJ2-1,TGCAGCGTTGAAGAGGGCAATGAGCAGTTCTTC,CSVEEGNEQFF
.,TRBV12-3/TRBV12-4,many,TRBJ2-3,TGCTGCGAAGGGGCGACTAGCACAGATACGCAGTATTTT,CCEGATSTDTQYF
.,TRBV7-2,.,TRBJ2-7,TGTGCCAGCAGCCCCCGGATAGGGGAGGAAGAGCAGTACTTC,CASSPRIGEEEQYF
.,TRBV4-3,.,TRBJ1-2,TGCGCCAGCAGCCAAGATCGGGGTCGGGGTGGCAAAAGTAACTATGGCTACACCTTC,CASSQDRGRGGKSNYGYTF
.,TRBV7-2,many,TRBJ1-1,TGTGCCAGCAGCTTAGAGCAGGGGCTTGGTGAAGCTTTCTTT,CASSLEQGLGEAFF
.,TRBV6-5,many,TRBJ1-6,TGTGCCAGCAGTAACAGACAGAATTCACCCCTCCACTTT,CASSNRQNSPLHF
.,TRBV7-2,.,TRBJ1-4,TGTGCCAGCAGCTTATTTCGGGGATCAACTAATAAAAAACTGTTTTTT,CASSLFRGSTNKKLFF
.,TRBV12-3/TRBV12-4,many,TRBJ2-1,TGTGCCAGCAGTTTAAGGCAGGGAGTTAACAATGAGCAGTTCTTC,CASSLRQGVNNEQFF
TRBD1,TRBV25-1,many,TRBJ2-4,TGTGCCAGCAGTGATCCGACGACAGGGAAGGATGACAAAAACATTCAGTACTTC,CASSDPTTGKDDKNIQYF
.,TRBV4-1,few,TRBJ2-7,TGCGCCAGCAGCCAAGTCAGGCTCGGTGAGCAGTACTTC,CASSQVRLGEQYF
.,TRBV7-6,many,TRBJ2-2,TGTGCCAGCAGCTTTGCTGTGACAGGAACCACCGGGGAGCTGTTTTTT,CASSFAVTGTTGELFF
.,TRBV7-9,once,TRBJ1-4,TGTGCCAGCAGCCAAAGGCAGTTCCCAGGGGAACTGTTTTTT,CASSQRQFPGELFF
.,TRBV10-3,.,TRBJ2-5,TGTGCCATCAGTGAATCGGATCAAGAGACCCAGTACTTC,CAISESDQETQYF
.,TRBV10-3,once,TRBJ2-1,TGTGCCGCCGCGCGCATCCTGAACAATGAGCAGTTCTTC,CAAARILNNEQFF
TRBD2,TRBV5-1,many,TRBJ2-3,TGCGCCAGCAGCACGGGACTAGGCCCGAGCACAGATACGCAGTATTTT,CASSTGLGPSTDTQYF